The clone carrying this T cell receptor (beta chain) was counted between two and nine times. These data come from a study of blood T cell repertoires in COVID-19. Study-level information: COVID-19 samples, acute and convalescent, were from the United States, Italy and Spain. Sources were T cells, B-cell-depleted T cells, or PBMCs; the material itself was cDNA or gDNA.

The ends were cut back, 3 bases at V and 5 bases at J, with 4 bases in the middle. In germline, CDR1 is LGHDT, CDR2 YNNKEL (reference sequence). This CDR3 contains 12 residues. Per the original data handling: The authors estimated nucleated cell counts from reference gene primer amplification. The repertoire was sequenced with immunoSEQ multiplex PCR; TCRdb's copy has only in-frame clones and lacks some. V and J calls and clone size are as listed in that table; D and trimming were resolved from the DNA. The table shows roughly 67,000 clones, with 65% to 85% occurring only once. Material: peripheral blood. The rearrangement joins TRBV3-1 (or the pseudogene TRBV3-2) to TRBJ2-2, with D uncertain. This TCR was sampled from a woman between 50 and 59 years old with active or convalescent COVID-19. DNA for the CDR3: TGTGCCAGCAGCCACCCTACCGGGGAGCTGTTTTTT. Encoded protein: CASSHPTGELFF.